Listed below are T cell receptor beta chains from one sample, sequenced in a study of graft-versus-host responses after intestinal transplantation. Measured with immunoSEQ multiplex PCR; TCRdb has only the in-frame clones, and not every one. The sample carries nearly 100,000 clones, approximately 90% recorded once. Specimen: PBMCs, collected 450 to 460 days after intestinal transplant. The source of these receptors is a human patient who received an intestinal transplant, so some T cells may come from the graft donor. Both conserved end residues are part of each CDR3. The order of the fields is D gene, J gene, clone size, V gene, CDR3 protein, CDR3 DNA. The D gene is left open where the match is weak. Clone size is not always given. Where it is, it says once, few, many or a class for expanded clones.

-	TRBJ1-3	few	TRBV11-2	CASSPTFSGNTIYF	TGTGCCAGCAGCCCAACGTTCTCTGGAAACACCATATATTTT
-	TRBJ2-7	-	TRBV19	CASSIDGQGYEQYF	TGTGCCAGTAGTATAGATGGACAAGGCTACGAGCAGTACTTC
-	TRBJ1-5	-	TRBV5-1	CASSLGQPNQPQHF	TGCGCCAGCAGCTTGGGGCAGCCCAATCAGCCCCAGCATTTT
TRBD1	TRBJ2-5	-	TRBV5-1	CASRFTGERETQYF	TGCGCCAGCAGATTCACAGGGGAACGGGAGACCCAGTACTTC
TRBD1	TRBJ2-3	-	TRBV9	CASSVLGQGPTDTQYF	TGTGCCAGCAGCGTATTAGGACAGGGTCCCACAGATACGCAGTATTTT
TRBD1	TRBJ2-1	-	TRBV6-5	CASSPTGGLEQFF	TGTGCCAGCAGTCCCACAGGGGGGCTTGAGCAGTTCTTC
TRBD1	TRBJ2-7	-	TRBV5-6	CASSLRDRGLRQYF	TGTGCCAGCAGCTTGAGGGACAGGGGTCTGCGGCAGTACTTC
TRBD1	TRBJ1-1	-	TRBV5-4	CASSISGGYAEAFF	TGTGCCAGCAGCATATCAGGGGGGTACGCTGAAGCTTTCTTT
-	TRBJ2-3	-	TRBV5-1	CASSLGADTQYF	TGCGCCAGCAGCTTGGGCGCAGATACGCAGTATTTT
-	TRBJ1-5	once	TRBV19	CASSIVSGSSNQPQHF	TGTGCCAGTAGTATAGTGTCGGGGAGCAGCAATCAGCCCCAGCATTTT
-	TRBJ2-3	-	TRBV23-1	CARYRQSTDTQYF	TGCGCCCGATATAGGCAAAGCACAGATACGCAGTATTTT
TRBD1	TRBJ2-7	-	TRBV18	CASSPKGAPYEQYF	TGTGCCAGCTCACCTAAGGGGGCCCCCTACGAGCAGTACTTC
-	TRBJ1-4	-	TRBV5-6	CASSLYRGEKLFF	TGTGCCAGCAGCTTATACAGAGGGGAAAAACTGTTTTTT
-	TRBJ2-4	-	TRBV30	CAWSVIRENIQYF	TGTGCCTGGAGTGTAATCAGGGAAAACATTCAGTACTTC
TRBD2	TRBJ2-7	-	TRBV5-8	CASTSMGGNSYEQYF	TGTGCCAGCACCTCAATGGGAGGGAACTCCTACGAGCAGTACTTC
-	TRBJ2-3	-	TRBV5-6	CASSLVSKSTDTQYF	TGTGCCAGCAGCTTGGTTTCGAAAAGCACAGATACGCAGTATTTT
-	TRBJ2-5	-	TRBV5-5	CASSRTRGSEGETQYF	TGTGCCAGCAGCCGTACCCGGGGATCGGAGGGAGAGACCCAGTACTTC
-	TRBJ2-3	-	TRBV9	CASSAGHPPRTDTQYF	TGTGCCAGCAGCGCGGGACACCCTCCCCGCACAGATACGCAGTATTTT
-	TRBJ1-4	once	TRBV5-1	CASSPSGSIGEKLFF	TGCGCCAGCAGTCCCTCAGGGTCGATCGGTGAAAAACTGTTTTTT
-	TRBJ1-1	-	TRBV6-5	CASSQLGHTEAFF	TGTGCCAGCAGTCAACTAGGCCACACTGAAGCTTTCTTT
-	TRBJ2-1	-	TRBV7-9	CASREVSGEQFF	TGTGCCAGCAGGGAAGTTTCGGGTGAGCAGTTCTTC
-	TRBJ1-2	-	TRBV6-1	CASSEDPRGASYGYTF	TGTGCCAGCAGTGAAGACCCCAGGGGCGCGAGCTATGGCTACACCTTC
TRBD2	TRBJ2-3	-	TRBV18	CASSPDPGLGLYF	TGTGCCAGCTCACCAGATCCGGGACTAGGATTGTATTTT
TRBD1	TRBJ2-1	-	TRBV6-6	CASTRDRSGYEQFF	TGTGCCAGCACCAGGGACAGGTCTGGGTATGAGCAGTTCTTC
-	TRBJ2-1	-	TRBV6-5	CASSYSPQGRYNEQFF	TGTGCCAGCAGTTACTCGCCGCAGGGTCGCTACAATGAGCAGTTCTTC
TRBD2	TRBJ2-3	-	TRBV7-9	CASSLSSGGTTDTQYF	TGTGCCAGCAGCTTATCTAGCGGGGGGACCACAGATACGCAGTATTTT
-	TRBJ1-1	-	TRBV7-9	CASSLAPGTEAFF	TGTGCCAGCAGCTTAGCGCCAGGGACTGAAGCTTTCTTT
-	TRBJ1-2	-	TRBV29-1	CSVAGGSNYGYTF	TGCAGCGTTGCGGGCGGCTCTAACTATGGCTACACCTTC
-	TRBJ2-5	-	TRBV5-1	CASSSSGSGKETQYF	TGCGCCAGCAGCTCCTCCGGGTCAGGAAAAGAGACCCAGTACTTC
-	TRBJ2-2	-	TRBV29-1	CSVGTGNEAGELFF	TGCAGCGTTGGTACAGGGAACGAAGCCGGGGAGCTGTTTTTT
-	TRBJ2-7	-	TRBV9	CASGSNSYEQYF	TGTGCCAGCGGCTCCAACTCCTACGAGCAGTACTTC
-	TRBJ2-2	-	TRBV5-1	CASSFQAGNTGELFF	TGCGCCAGCAGCTTTCAGGCGGGTAACACCGGGGAGCTGTTTTTT
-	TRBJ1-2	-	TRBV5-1	CASSPGAFSYGYTF	TGCGCCAGCAGCCCGGGAGCGTTCAGCTATGGCTACACCTTC
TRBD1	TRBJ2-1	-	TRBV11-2	CASSPRTGGAWEQFF	TGTGCCAGCAGCCCTCGGACAGGGGGCGCTTGGGAGCAGTTCTTC
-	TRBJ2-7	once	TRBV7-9	CASSPPGAYEQYF	TGTGCCAGCAGCCCCCCGGGGGCCTACGAGCAGTACTTC
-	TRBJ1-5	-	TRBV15	CATSRDQGSNQPQHF	TGTGCCACCAGCAGAGATCAGGGCAGCAATCAGCCCCAGCATTTT
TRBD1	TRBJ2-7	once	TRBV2	CATRLRGTGEQYF	TGTGCCACGCGACTGAGGGGGACAGGCGAGCAGTACTTC
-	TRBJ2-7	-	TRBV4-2	CASSQGGGSYEQYF	TGTGCCAGCAGCCAAGGAGGTGGCTCCTACGAGCAGTACTTC
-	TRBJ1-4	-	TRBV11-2	CAGSPRGPQGSTNEKLFF	TGTGCCGGCAGCCCTAGGGGCCCGCAAGGGTCCACTAATGAAAAACTGTTTTTT
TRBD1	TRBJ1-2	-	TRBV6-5	CASTRQGGGYTF	TGTGCCAGCACCCGACAGGGAGGGGGCTACACCTTC
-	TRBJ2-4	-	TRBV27	CASSPPGRENIQYF	TGTGCCAGCAGCCCTCCCGGCCGGGAAAACATTCAGTACTTC
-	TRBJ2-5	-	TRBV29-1	CSARQETQYF	TGCAGCGCTAGACAAGAGACCCAGTACTTC
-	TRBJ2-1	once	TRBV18	CASSSSGSNEQFF	TGTGCCAGCTCATCCAGCGGATCAAATGAGCAGTTCTTC
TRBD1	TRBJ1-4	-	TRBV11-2	CASTQGSEKLFF	TGTGCCAGCACACAGGGGAGTGAAAAACTGTTTTTT